The T cell receptor (beta chain) described here comes from a study of CD8 T cells in ankylosing spondylitis. Study outcomes and limitations: In reactive arthritis synovial fluid and blood, some motif variants had been reported before. The clones that were linked to disease were reported to be significantly enriched in matched synovial fluid samples from ankylosing spondylitis patients. In ankylosing spondylitis blood, a motif of roughly 8 highly homologous TCR beta variants appeared characteristic. Disease-linked clones bore a CD8+ phenotype and were relatively rare in peripheral blood.

This clonotype was seen more than once but under ten times. Its antigen remains unknown. The TCR beta libraries were generated through quantitative 5'-RACE incorporating molecular barcodes. TCRdb re-derived calls from the 5' RACE reads in MiXCR, one entry per CDR3 protein. This sample has about 540,000 distinct CDR3 sequences, with 10% to 15% found just once. The length of the CDR3 is 15 residues. CDR1 and CDR2 from the germline V gene are WSHSY and SAAADI. The V and J ends lost 6 bases and 3 bases respectively, with 12 bases between them. The sequence derives from a male donor with ankylosing spondylitis. Sequenced material: blood, either unsorted or a sorted T cell fraction (not recorded which). J is TRBJ1-6 and V is TRBV10-2; D might be TRBD1 (5 bases). CDR3: CASRGDSYYNSPLHF. DNA of the CDR3: TGCGCCAGCAGAGGAGACAGCTACTATAATTCACCCCTCCACTTT.